This T cell receptor beta chain was identified during a study of shared clonotypes between healthy human individuals. General observations from the study: Clonotypes which were not shared had lower generation probabilities than clonotypes that all four donors shared.

The assay was immunoSEQ multiplex PCR, and TCRdb's table has in-frame clones only and misses some. The table includes about 1.1 million clones, around 82% detected once. On this clone itself: Its antigen is unknown.

The specimen was memory CD4+ T cells from PBMCs. Sample subset: CD45RA-negative fraction. This sequence originates from a man younger than 35 in good health. Some clones in this sample may be carry-over from other donors' samples.

This chain's CDR3 is CASSRVPSGRVTDTQYF. CDR3 DNA: TGTGCCAGCAGTAGAGTCCCCAGCGGGAGAGTCACAGATACGCAGTATTTT. V usage is TRBV27 and J usage is TRBJ2-3, with 8 bases that match TRBD2. J was trimmed by 2 bases and V by 5 bases; bases with no gene match: 12. Germline CDR1 MNHEY, CDR2 SMNVEV (reference sequence). The CDR3 extends over 17 amino acids.